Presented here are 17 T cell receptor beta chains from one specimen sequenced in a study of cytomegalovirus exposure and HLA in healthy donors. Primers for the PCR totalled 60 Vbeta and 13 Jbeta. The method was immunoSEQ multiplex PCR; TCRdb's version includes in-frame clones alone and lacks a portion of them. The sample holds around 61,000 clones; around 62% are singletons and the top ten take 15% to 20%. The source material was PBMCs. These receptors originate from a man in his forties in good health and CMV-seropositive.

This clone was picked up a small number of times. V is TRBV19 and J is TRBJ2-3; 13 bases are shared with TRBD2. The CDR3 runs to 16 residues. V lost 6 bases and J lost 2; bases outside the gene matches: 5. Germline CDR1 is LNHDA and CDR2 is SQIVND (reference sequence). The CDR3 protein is CASRSGLAGPTDTQYF. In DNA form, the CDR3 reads TGTGCCAGTAGGTCGGGACTAGCGGGACCCACAGATACGCAGTATTTT.

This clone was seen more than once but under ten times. In DNA, the CDR3 is TGTGCCAGCAGCCCCGGCGGGGTAGCGGGAGAGTACGAGCAGTACTTC. This encodes CASSPGGVAGEYEQYF. The V gene is TRBV7-8, the J gene TRBJ2-7, with 9 bases fitting TRBD2. With V trimmed by 5 bases and J by 4 bases, 12 bases remained unmatched. CDR1 is SGHVS, CDR2 FQNEAQ, per germline. This CDR3 comprises 16 residues.

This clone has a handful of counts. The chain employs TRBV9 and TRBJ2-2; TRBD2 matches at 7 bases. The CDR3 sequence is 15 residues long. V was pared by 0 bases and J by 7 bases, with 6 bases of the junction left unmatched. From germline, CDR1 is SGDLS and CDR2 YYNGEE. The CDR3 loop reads CASSVGGGMNGELFF. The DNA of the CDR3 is TGTGCCAGCAGCGTAGGGGGGGGAATGAACGGGGAGCTGTTTTTT.

The CDR3 DNA is TGTGCCATCAGTGAGGGTCAGGGTGACGAGCAGTACTTC. This sequence encodes CAISEGQGDEQYF. The J gene is TRBJ2-7, the V gene TRBV10-3; the D gene is possibly TRBD1 (5 bases). V lost 2 bases and J lost 5, with 10 bases in between. The CDR3 spans 13 residues. Per the germline V gene, CDR1 is ENHRY and CDR2 is SYGVKD.

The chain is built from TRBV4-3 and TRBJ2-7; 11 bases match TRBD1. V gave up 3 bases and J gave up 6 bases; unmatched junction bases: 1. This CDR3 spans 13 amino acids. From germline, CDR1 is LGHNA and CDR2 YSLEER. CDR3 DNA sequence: TGCGCCAGCAGCCAGGGACAGGGGGGCGAGCAGTACTTC. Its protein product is CASSQGQGGEQYF.

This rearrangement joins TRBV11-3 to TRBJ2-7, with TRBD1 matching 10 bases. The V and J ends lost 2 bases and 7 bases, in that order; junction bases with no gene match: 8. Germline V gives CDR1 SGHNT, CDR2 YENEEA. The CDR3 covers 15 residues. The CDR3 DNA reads TGTGCCAGCAGCTTAAGACAGGGGGCTCGGCCTGAGCAGTACTTC. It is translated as CASSLRQGARPEQYF.

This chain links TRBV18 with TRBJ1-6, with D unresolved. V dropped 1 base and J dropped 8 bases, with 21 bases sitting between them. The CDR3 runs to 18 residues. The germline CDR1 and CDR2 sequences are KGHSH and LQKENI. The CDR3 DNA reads TGTGCCAGCTCACCACGGAGAAGAGGCCGTACCCCATATTCACCCCTCCACTTT. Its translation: CASSPRRRGRTPYSPLHF. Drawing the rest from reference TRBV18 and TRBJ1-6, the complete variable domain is NAGVMQNPRHLVRRRGQEARLRCSPMKGHSHVYWYRQLPEEGLKFMVYLQKENIIDESGMPKERFSAEFPKEGPSILRIQQVVRGDSAAYFCASSPRRRGRTPYSPLHFGNGTRLTVT.

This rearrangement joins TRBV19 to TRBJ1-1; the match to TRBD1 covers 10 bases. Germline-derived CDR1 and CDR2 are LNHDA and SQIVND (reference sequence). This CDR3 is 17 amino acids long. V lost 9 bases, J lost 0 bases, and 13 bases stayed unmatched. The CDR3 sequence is CASAENGQGDLNTEAFF. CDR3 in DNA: TGTGCCAGCGCGGAAAACGGACAGGGGGACTTGAACACTGAAGCTTTCTTT.

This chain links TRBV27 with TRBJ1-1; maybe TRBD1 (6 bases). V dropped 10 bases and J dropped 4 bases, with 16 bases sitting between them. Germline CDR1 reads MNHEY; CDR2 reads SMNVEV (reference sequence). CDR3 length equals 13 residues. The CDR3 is CATTGLRSTEAFF. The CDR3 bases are TGTGCCACCACAGGGCTGCGGAGCACTGAAGCTTTCTTT.

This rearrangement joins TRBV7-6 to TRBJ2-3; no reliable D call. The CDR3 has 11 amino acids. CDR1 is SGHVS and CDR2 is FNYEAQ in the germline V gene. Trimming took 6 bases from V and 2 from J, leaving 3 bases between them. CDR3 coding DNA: TGTGCCAGCAGTAACACAGATACGCAGTATTTT. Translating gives CASSNTDTQYF.

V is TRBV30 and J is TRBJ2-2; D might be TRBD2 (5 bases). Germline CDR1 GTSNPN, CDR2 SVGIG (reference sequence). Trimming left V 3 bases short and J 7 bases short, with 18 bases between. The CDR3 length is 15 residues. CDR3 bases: TGTGCCTGGAGGGGGTCGGGGATCCGTAACGGGGAGCTGTTTTTT. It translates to CAWRGSGIRNGELFF.

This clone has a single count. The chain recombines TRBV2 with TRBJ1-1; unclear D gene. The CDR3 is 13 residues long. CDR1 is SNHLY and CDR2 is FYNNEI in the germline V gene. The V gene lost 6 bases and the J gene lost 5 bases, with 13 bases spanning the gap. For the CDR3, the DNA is TGTGCCAGCAGGTCTGAGGGCTGGACTGAAGCTTTCTTT. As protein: CASRSEGWTEAFF.

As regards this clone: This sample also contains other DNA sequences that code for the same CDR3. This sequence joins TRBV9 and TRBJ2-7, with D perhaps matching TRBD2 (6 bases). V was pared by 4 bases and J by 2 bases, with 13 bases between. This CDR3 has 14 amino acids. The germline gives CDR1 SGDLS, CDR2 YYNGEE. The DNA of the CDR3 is TGTGCCAGCAGCCTAAGGGCGGGGACCTACGAGCAGTACTTC. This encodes CASSLRAGTYEQYF.

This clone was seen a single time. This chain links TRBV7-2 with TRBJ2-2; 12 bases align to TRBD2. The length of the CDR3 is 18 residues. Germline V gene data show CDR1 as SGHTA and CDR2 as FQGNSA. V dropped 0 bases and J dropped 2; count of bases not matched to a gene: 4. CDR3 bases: TGTGCCAGCAGCTTAGCCGGACTAGCGGGGTCCAACACCGGGGAGCTGTTTTTT. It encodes CASSLAGLAGSNTGELFF.

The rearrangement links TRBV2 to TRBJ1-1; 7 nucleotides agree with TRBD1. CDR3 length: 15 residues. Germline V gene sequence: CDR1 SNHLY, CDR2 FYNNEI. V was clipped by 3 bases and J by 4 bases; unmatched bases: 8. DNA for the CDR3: TGTGCCAGCAGTGAGAGACAGGGTCGGTTCACTGAAGCTTTCTTT. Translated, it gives CASSERQGRFTEAFF.

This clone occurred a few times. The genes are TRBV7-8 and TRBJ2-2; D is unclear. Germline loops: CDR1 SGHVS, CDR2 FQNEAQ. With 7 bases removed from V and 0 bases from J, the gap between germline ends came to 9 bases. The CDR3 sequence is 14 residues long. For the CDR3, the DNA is TGTGCCAGCACCTCCAACTCGAACACCGGGGAGCTGTTTTTT. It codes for CASTSNSNTGELFF.

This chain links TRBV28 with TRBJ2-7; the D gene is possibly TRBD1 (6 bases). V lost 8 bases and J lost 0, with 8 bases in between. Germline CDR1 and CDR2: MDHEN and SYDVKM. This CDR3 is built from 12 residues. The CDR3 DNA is TGTGCCAGCTACAGGGCCTCCTACGAGCAGTACTTC. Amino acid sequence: CASYRASYEQYF.